Given below is one T cell receptor beta chain in context. Its antigen remains unidentified. Germline CDR1 SEHNR, CDR2 FQNEAQ (reference sequence). V was clipped by 1 base and J by 0 bases, with 10 bases between them. The CDR3 loop spans 16 amino acids. This PCR relied on a set of 60 Vbeta primers and 13 Jbeta primers. The data were produced by immunoSEQ multiplex PCR, yet TCRdb's version contains in-frame clones alone and is incomplete. This table has 90,000 to 140,000 clones, 75% appearing once. This entry is derived from a study of cytomegalovirus exposure and HLA in healthy donors. Study findings and constraints: Exclusion as indistinguishable affected some V segments, including TRBV6-2 and TRBV6-3.

The clonotype comes from a man between 40 and 49 years old in good health and CMV-seronegative. Sequences were obtained from PBMCs. The V gene is TRBV7-9, the J gene TRBJ2-1; tentative D call: TRBD1 (5 bases). The CDR3 DNA reads TGTGCCAGCAGCTTAGACAGGCGAAGCTCCTACAATGAGCAGTTCTTC. Protein sequence: CASSLDRRSSYNEQFF.